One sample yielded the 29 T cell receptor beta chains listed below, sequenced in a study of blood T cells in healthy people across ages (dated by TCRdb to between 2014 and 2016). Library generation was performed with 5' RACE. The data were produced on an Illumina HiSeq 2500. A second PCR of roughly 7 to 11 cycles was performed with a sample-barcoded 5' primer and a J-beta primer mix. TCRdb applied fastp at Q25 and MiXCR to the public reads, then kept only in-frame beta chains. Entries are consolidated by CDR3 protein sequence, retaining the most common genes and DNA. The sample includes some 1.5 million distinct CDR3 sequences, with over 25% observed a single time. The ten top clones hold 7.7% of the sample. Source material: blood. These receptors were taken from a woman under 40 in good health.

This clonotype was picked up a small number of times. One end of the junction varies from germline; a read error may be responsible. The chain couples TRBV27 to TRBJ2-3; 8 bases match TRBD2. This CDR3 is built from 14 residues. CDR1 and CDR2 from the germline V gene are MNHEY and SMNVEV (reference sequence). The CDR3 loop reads CASMQRGGPDTQYF. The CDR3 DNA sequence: TGTGCAAGCATGCAACGGGGGGGCCCCGATACGCAGTATTTT.

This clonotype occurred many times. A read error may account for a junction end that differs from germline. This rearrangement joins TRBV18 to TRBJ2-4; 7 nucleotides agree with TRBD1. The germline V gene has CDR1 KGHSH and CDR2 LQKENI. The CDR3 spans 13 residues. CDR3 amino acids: CASSPGTENIQYF. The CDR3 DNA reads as TGCGCCAGCAGCCCCGGGACAGAAAACATTCAGTACTTC. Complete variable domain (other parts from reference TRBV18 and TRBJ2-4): NAGVMQNPRHLVRRRGQEARLRCSPMKGHSHVYWYRQLPEEGLKFMVYLQKENIIDESGMPKERFSAEFPKEGPSILRIQQVVRGDSAAYFCASSPGTENIQYFGAGTRLSVL.

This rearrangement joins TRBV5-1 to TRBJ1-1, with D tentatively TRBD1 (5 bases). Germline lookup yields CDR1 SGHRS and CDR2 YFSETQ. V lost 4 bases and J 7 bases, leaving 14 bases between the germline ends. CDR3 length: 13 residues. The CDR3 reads CASSPRQTHEAFF. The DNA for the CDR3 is TGCGCCAGCAGCCCCCGACAGACCCATGAAGCTTTCTTT.

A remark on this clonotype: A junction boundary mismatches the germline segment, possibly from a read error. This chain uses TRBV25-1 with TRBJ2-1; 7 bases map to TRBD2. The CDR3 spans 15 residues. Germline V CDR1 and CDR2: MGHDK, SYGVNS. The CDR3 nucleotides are TGTGCCAGCAGTGAATACGGGAGGACCTACAATGGGCAGTTCTTC. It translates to CASSEYGRTYNGQFF.

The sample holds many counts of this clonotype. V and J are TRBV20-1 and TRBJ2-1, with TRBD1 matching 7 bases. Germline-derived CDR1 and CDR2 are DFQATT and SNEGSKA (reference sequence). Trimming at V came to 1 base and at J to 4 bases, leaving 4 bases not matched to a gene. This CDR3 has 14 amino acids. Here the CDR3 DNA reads TGCAGTGCTAGAGGACAGGGTTTTTACAATGAGCAGTTCTTC. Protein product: CSARGQGFYNEQFF.

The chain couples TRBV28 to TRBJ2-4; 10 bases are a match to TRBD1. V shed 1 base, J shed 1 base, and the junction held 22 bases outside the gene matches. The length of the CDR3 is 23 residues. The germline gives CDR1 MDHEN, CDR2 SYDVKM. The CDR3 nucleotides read TGTGCCAGCAGTTTATTCCGGGACAGGGGTTTGGGCCCCCATGGTTTGGCCAAAAACATTCAGTACTTC. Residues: CASSLFRDRGLGPHGLAKNIQYF.

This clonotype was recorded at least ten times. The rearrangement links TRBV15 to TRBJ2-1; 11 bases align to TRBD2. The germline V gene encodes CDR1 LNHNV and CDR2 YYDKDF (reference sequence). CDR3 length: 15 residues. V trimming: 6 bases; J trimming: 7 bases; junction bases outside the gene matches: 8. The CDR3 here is CATSISGGASNEQFF. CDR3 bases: TGTGCCACCAGTATTAGCGGGGGGGCCTCTAATGAGCAGTTCTTC.

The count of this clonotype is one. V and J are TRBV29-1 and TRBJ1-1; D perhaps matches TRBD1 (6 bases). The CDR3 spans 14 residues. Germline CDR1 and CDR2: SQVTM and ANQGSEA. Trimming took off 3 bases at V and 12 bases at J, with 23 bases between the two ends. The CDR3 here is CSVDGFLGAGGTFF. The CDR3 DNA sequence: TGCAGCGTTGACGGTTTCTTGGGGGCGGGAGGGACTTTCTTT.

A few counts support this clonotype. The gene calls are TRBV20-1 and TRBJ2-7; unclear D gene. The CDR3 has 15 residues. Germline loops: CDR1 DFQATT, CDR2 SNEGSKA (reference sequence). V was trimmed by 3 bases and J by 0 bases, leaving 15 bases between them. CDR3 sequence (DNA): TGCAGTGCTAGTAGAGCAGATCTGAGCTCCTACGAGCAGTACTTC. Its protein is CSASRADLSSYEQYF.

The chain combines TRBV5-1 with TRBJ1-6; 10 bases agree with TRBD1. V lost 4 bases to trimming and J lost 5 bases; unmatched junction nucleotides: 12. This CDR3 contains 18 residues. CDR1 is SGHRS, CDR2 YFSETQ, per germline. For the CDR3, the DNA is TGCGCCAGCAGCGTGTCAACCATGGACAGGGGGGATAATTCACCCCTCCACTTT. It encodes CASSVSTMDRGDNSPLHF.

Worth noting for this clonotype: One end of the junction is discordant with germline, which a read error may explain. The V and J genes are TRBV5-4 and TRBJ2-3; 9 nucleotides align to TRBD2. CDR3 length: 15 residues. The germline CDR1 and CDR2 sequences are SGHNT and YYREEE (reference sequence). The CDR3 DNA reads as TGTGCCAGCGGCTTGGCTAGCGGGGCCACAGATACGCAGTATTTT. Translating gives CASGLASGATDTQYF.

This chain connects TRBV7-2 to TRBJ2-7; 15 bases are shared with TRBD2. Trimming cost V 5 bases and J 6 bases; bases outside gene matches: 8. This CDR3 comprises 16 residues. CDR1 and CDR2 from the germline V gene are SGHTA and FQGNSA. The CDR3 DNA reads TGTGCCAGCAGCCTTGGACTAGCGGGAGGGCCCCGCGAGCAGTACTTC. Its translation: CASSLGLAGGPREQYF.

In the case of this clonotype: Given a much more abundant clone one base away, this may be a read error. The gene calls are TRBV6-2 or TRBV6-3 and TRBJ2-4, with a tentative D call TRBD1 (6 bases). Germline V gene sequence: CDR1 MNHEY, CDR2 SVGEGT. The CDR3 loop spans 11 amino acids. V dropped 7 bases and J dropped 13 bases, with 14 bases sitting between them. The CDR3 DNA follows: TGTGCCAGCACCGAGGGGGATGAGCAGTACTTC. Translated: CASTEGDEQYF.

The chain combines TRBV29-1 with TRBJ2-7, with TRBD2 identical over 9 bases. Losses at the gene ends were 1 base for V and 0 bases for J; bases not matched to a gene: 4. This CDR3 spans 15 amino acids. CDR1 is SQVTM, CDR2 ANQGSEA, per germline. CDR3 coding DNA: TGCAGCGTTGAAGCGCCTAGCGGGGTCTCCTACGAGCAGTACTTC. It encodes CSVEAPSGVSYEQYF.

CDR3 in DNA: TGTGCCAGCAGTCCATTAGGGGGGGCAAACACCGGGGAGCTGTTTTTT. This translates into CASSPLGGANTGELFF. V usage is TRBV12-3 or TRBV12-4 and J usage is TRBJ2-2, with a possible D match to TRBD2 (7 bases). The CDR3 is 16 amino acids. V was trimmed by 5 bases and J by 2 bases, leaving 15 bases between them.

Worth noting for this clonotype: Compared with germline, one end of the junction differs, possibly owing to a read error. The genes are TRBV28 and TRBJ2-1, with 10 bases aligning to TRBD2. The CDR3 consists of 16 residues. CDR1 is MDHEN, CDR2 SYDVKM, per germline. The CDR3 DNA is TGTGCCACCAGTCTGCTAGCGGGGGCTTCGAACAATGAGCAGTTCTTC. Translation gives CATSLLAGASNNEQFF.

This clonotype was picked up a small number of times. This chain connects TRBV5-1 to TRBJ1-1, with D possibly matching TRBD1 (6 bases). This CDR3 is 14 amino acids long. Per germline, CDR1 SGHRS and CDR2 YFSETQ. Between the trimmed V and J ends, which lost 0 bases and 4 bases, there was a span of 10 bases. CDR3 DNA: TGCGCCAGCAGCTTGGGGACAGATATCACTGAAGCTTTCTTT. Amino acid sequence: CASSLGTDITEAFF.

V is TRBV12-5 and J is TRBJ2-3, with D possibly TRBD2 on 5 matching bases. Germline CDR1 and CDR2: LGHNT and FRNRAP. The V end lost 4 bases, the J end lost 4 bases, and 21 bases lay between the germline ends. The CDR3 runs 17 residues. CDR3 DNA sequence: TGTGCTAGTGGTTCCGAACAAGCGGCGGTGACGTCAGATACGCAGTATTTT. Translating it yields CASGSEQAAVTSDTQYF.

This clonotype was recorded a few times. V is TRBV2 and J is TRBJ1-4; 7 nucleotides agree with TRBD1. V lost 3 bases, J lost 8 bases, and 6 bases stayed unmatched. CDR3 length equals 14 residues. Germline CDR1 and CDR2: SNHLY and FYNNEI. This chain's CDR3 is CASSDEQGGEKLFF. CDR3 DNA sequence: TGTGCCAGCAGTGACGAGCAGGGGGGGGAAAAACTGTTTTTT.

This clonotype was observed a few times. The DNA of the CDR3 is TGTGCCAGCAGTGAAGCCCAGCGGGAGATGTATGAGCAGTACTTC. Its protein product is CASSEAQREMYEQYF. The chain is built from TRBV2 and TRBJ2-7, with 8 nucleotides matching TRBD2. The CDR3 is made up of 15 amino acids. Per the germline V gene, CDR1 is SNHLY and CDR2 is FYNNEI. Trimming at V came to 0 bases and at J to 7 bases, leaving 8 bases not matched to a gene.

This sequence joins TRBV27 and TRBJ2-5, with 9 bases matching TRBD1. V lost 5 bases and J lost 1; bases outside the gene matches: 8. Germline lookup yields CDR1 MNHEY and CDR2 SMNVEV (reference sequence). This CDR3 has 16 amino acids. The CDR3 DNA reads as TGTGCCAGCAGTCTGACCGGGACAGGGTTCCAAGAGACCCAGTACTTC. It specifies CASSLTGTGFQETQYF.

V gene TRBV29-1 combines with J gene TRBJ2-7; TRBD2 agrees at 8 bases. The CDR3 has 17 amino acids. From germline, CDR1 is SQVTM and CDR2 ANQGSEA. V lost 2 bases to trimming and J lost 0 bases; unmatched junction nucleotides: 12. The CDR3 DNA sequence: TGCAGCGTTGAACAAAGGAGCGGGGGCCGGAGCTCCTACGAGCAGTACTTC. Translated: CSVEQRSGGRSSYEQYF.

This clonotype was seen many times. The CDR3 region is CSTPRTPGTSGDTDTQYF. The CDR3 DNA reads as TGCAGTACTCCGAGGACCCCCGGGACTAGCGGGGACACAGATACGCAGTATTTT. J is TRBJ2-3 and V is TRBV20-1, with 13 bases lining up with TRBD2. CDR3 length equals 18 residues. The V gene's germline CDR1 is DFQATT and CDR2 SNEGSKA (reference sequence). V was clipped by 8 bases and J by 2 bases; unmatched bases: 16.

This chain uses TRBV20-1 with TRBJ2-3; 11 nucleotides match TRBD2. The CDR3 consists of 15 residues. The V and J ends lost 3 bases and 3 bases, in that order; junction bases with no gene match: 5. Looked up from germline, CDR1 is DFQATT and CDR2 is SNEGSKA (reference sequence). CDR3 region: CSASILAGGTDTQYF. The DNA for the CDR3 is TGCAGTGCTAGCATTCTAGCGGGAGGAACAGATACGCAGTATTTT.

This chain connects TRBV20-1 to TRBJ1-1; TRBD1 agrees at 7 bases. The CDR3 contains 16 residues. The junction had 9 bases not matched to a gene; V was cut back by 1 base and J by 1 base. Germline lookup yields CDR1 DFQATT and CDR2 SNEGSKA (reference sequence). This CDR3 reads CSARGMMGQSNTEAFF. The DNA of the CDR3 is TGCAGTGCTAGAGGCATGATGGGACAGTCGAACACTGAAGCTTTCTTT.

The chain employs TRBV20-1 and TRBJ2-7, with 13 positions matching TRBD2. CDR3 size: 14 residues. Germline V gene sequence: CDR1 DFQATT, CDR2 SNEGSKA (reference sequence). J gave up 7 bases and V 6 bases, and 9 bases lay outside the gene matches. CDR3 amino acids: CSAPTSGGAPEQYF. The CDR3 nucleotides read TGCAGTGCCCCCACTAGCGGGGGGGCCCCAGAGCAGTACTTC.

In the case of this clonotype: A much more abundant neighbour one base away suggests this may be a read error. The CDR3 is CSVDPGRGAYEQYF. The CDR3 DNA follows: TGCAGCGTTGATCCGGGGCGCGGAGCCTACGAGCAGTACTTC. This chain joins TRBV29-1 and TRBJ2-5; perhaps D is TRBD1 or TRBD2 (5 bases each). The closer fit of TRBJ2-7 to the DNA end suggests the J call may be wrong. Germline V gene data show CDR1 as SQVTM and CDR2 as ANQGSEA. The CDR3 totals 14 residues.

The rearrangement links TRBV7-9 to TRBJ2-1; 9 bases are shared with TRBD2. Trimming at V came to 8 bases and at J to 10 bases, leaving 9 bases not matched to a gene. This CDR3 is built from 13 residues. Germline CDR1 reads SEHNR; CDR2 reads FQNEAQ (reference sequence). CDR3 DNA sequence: TGTGCCAGCGGACAAGCGGGGGGTTTCGAGCAGTTCTTC. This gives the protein CASGQAGGFEQFF. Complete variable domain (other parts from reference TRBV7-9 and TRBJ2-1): DTGVSQNPRHKITKRGQNVTFRCDPISEHNRLYWYRQTLGQGPEFLTYFQNEAQLEKSRLLSDRFSAERPKGSFSTLEIQRTEQGDSAMYLCASGQAGGFEQFFGPGTRLTVL.

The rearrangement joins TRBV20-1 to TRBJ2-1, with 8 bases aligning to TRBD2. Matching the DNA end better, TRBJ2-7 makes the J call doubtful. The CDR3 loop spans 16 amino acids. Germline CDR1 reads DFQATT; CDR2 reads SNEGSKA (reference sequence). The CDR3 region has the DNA TGCAGTGCCCCCTTACGCGGGGGGCTCACCTACAATGAGCAGTACTTC. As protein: CSAPLRGGLTYNEQYF.